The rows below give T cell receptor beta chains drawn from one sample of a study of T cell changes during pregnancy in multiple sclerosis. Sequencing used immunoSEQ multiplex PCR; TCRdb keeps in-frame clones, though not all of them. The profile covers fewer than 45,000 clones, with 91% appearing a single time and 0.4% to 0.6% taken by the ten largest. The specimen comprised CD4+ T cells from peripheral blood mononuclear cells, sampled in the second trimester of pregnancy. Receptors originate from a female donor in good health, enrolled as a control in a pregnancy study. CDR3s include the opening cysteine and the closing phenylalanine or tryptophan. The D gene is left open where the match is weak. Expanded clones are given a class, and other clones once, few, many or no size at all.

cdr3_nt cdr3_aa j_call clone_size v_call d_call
TGTGCCAGTAGTTGGCGGGTTAATGAAAAACTGTTTTTT CASSWRVNEKLFF TRBJ1-4 . TRBV19 .
TGTGCCAGTAGTCACGGACAGACAGAAGCTTTCTTT CASSHGQTEAFF TRBJ1-1 . TRBV19 .
TGTGCCAGCGGATCGGGAGTAAGTACGCAGTATTTT CASGSGVSTQYF TRBJ2-3 . TRBV7-9 .
TGTGCCAGCAGTGGGCAGTCTGGGGAGTTCTTC CASSGQSGEFF TRBJ2-7 . TRBV28 .
TGTGCCTGGAGTTTCCCGGGAGGATCCGGGGAGCTGTTTTTT CAWSFPGGSGELFF TRBJ2-2 few TRBV30 TRBD2
TGTGCCACCAGCAGAGGCCCCAGGGGTTTGGGACCCAGGGGCAATCAGCCCCAGCATTTT CATSRGPRGLGPRGNQPQHF TRBJ1-5 . TRBV15 .
TGCGCCAGCAGCTCCCGAGGTGTTCGGCAGGAAGCTTTCTTT CASSSRGVRQEAFF TRBJ1-1 once TRBV5-1 .
TGTGCCAGCAGTCCGACGACTAGCGGATACAATGAGCAGTTCTTC CASSPTTSGYNEQFF TRBJ2-1 . TRBV2 TRBD2
TGTGCCAGCAGCCGACAGGGGGCGGACGAGCAGTACTTC CASSRQGADEQYF TRBJ2-7 . TRBV5-4 TRBD1
TGTGCCAGCAGCCCACAAAGGACAGGCGGAAATGAGCAGTTCTTC CASSPQRTGGNEQFF TRBJ2-1 . TRBV11-2 TRBD1
TGTGCCAGCTCACCCCAAGCGGGGCCCCCGCTCGAGCAGTACTTC CASSPQAGPPLEQYF TRBJ2-7 . TRBV18 TRBD2
TGCGCCAGCAGCTTGGATCGAGAGCCCTCCCTCCACTTT CASSLDREPSLHF TRBJ1-6 . TRBV5-1 .
TGCGCCAGCAGAGATACCGGGACAGGGTACTCACCCCTCCACTTT CASRDTGTGYSPLHF TRBJ1-6 . TRBV10-2 TRBD1
TGTGCCAGCAGTGACAGGGGGCTCACTGAAGCTTTCTTT CASSDRGLTEAFF TRBJ1-1 . TRBV25-1 TRBD1
TGTGCCAGCAGTCCCGGACAGGGGGTGGCCCATGAGCAGTTCTTC CASSPGQGVAHEQFF TRBJ2-1 . TRBV27 TRBD1
TGTGCCAGCAGTTTTCTCCGTCTTATTAGCAATCAGCCCCAGCATTTT CASSFLRLISNQPQHF TRBJ1-5 . TRBV28 .
TGTGCTAGCAGCTTCGGGACAGGCGATCGACGGTTCTTC CASSFGTGDRRFF TRBJ2-1 once TRBV7-7 TRBD1
TGTGCCAGCAGCTTAGATAGGGGGGGAAACACCATATATTTT CASSLDRGGNTIYF TRBJ1-3 . TRBV7-2 .
TGTGCCTGGAGTTTAGTTAGCAATCAGCCCCAGCATTTT CAWSLVSNQPQHF TRBJ1-5 . TRBV30 .
TGCGCCAGCAGATGGGACAGAGACGGGGAGCTGTTTTTT CASRWDRDGELFF TRBJ2-2 . TRBV5-1 TRBD1
TGCAGCGTTGCCATAGACACCCAAACCACCATATATTTT CSVAIDTQTTIYF TRBJ1-3 . TRBV29-1 .
TGTGCCAGCAGCACCGGGACAGGGAGCTCCTACGAGCAGTACTTC CASSTGTGSSYEQYF TRBJ2-7 . TRBV6-5 TRBD1
TGTGCCAGCAGCTTACACGGTGGGCACACTGAAGCTTTCTTT CASSLHGGHTEAFF TRBJ1-1 . TRBV7-9 .
TGTGCCAGCAGTTTACAAGGGGGCGCGGAGACCCAGTACTTC CASSLQGGAETQYF TRBJ2-5 . TRBV28 TRBD1
TGTGCCAGCAGCTTTCGGAGGGATACCGGGGAGCTGTTTTTT CASSFRRDTGELFF TRBJ2-2 . TRBV5-5 .
TGTGCCAGCAGTTCGCACCCTCAGGGGACTAACTATGGCTACACCTTC CASSSHPQGTNYGYTF TRBJ1-2 . TRBV28 .
TGTGCCAGCAGTAAACTAGCGGGGGTCACCTCGGATACGCAGTATTTT CASSKLAGVTSDTQYF TRBJ2-3 . TRBV6-4 TRBD2
TGTGCCAGCAGCGTATTAGCAGGGGGCTCCCCAGCCCACTCTGGAAACACCATATATTTT CASSVLAGGSPAHSGNTIYF TRBJ1-3 . TRBV9 TRBD1
TGTGCCAGCAGTGGGGTAGCGGGAGGCACAGATACGCAGTATTTT CASSGVAGGTDTQYF TRBJ2-3 . TRBV6-1 TRBD2
TGTGCCAGTAGTGGAGGGATCCTAGGGAATCAAGAGACCCAGTACTTC CASSGGILGNQETQYF TRBJ2-5 once TRBV19 .
TGTGCCAGCAGTTATATGCTGGGAGGGCCACACAATGAGCAGTTCTTC CASSYMLGGPHNEQFF TRBJ2-1 . TRBV6-5 TRBD2
TGTGCCAGCAGTTCAGGGGATCAGCCCCAGCATTTT CASSSGDQPQHF TRBJ1-5 . TRBV28 .
TGTGCCAGCAGCTTGGAGCGAGGCACTGAAGCTTTCTTT CASSLERGTEAFF TRBJ1-1 . TRBV5-4 .
TGTGCCAGCAGTGGTGTTTACGGCGGGGTGACCCAGTACTTC CASSGVYGGVTQYF TRBJ2-5 . TRBV2 .
TGTGCAACGGTCCGGGATTACACCGGGGAGCTGTTTTTT CATVRDYTGELFF TRBJ2-2 . TRBV2 .
TGTGCCAGCAGTGAAGTCCTTATCGCGAGGGCGACCGGGGAGCTGTTTTTT CASSEVLIARATGELFF TRBJ2-2 . TRBV6-1 .
TGTGCCAGCAGCTTCGGGAACAGGGGGGTGGAGACCCAGTACTTC CASSFGNRGVETQYF TRBJ2-5 . TRBV5-6 TRBD1
TGTGCCAGCAGCTTAGGGCGGAGCGGGGGGGAGGGAGCAGATACGCAGTATTTT CASSLGRSGGEGADTQYF TRBJ2-3 . TRBV7-8 TRBD2
TGTGCCAGCAGTTCGCCCCCGACTAGGTTGGATACGCAGTATTTT CASSSPPTRLDTQYF TRBJ2-3 . TRBV27 .
TGTGCCAGCTCACCCCCCCGGGGCGGGACCATGAACACTGAAGCTTTCTTT CASSPPRGGTMNTEAFF TRBJ1-1 . TRBV18 .
TGTGCCAGTAGTCCCCGCCAGCGGGAGGGAGAGACCCAGTACTTC CASSPRQREGETQYF TRBJ2-5 . TRBV19 TRBD2
TGTGCCAGCGGGCAGGGGCGATCGAACTATGGCTACACCTTC CASGQGRSNYGYTF TRBJ1-2 . TRBV25-1 .
TGTGCCAGCAGTGAAGAACTCTCTGGAAACACCATATATTTT CASSEELSGNTIYF TRBJ1-3 . TRBV2 .
TGTGCCAGCAGCTTAAGGGGGCCGGAGACCCAGTACTTC CASSLRGPETQYF TRBJ2-5 . TRBV13 TRBD1
TGTGCTAGTGGTTTGGTAAGGGGGAGCTCTGGGGCCAACGTCCTGACTTTC CASGLVRGSSGANVLTF TRBJ2-6 . TRBV12-5 .
TGCGCCAGCAGTGCAATGCCAAGGACAGGGGGTTACGAGCAGTACTTC CASSAMPRTGGYEQYF TRBJ2-7 . TRBV10-1 TRBD1
TGTGCCACGGGGAGGGCCGGGACAGATACGCAGTATTTT CATGRAGTDTQYF TRBJ2-3 . TRBV7-2 TRBD2
TGCAGCGTCTGGACAGACTACACCGGGGAGCTGTTTTTT CSVWTDYTGELFF TRBJ2-2 . TRBV29-1 .
TGTGCCAGCAGTTTAGTCAGGGGGCGGTCCTACAATGAGCAGTTCTTC CASSLVRGRSYNEQFF TRBJ2-1 . TRBV27 TRBD1
TGTGCCAGCAGCCAAGATGACGGGCGGGAAGATACGCAGTATTTT CASSQDDGREDTQYF TRBJ2-3 . TRBV4-2 .
TGTGCCAGTTTTAATGGGAGGGAGAACACTGAAGCTTTCTTT CASFNGRENTEAFF TRBJ1-1 . TRBV19 .
TGTGCCAGCAGGGCCGGGACAGGAACCTACGAGCAGTACTTC CASRAGTGTYEQYF TRBJ2-7 . TRBV2 TRBD1
TGTGCCAGCAGTTTAATGGAGGGGTCCATGAACACTGAAGCTTTCTTT CASSLMEGSMNTEAFF TRBJ1-1 . TRBV28 .
TGCGCCAGCAGAGGGGGGGAGACTAATGAAAAACTGTTTTTT CASRGGETNEKLFF TRBJ1-4 . TRBV5-1 .
TGTGCCAGCGTGGCGGGGGGCACAGATACGCAGTATTTT CASVAGGTDTQYF TRBJ2-3 . TRBV5-8 TRBD2
TGTGCCATCAGAGCGGGCGCGGGGGCTGAGCAGTTCTTC CAIRAGAGAEQFF TRBJ2-1 . TRBV10-3 .
TGTGCCAGCAGCATTTTACCGGGGGGTGGCGAGACCCAGTACTTC CASSILPGGGETQYF TRBJ2-5 . TRBV9 TRBD2
TGCAGCGTTGGGCCCCTTACCAAAAACATTCAGTACTTC CSVGPLTKNIQYF TRBJ2-4 . TRBV29-1 .